The 19 T cell receptor beta chains presented below share a single source sample, sequenced in a study of blood T cell repertoires in COVID-19. Assay: immunoSEQ multiplex PCR; the TCRdb copy retains only in-frame clones and omits some. The sample contains 360,000 or so clones, 83% of which appear only once. The source material was PBMCs or T cells enriched from blood (not recorded which). The source of these receptors is a woman aged 45-65 years who had recovered from COVID-19.

The gene calls are TRBV24-1 and TRBJ2-1; no firm D call. This CDR3 comprises 14 residues. CDR1 KGHDR and CDR2 SFDVKD come from the germline V gene. Trimming left V 2 bases short and J 8 bases short, with 12 bases between. Written as DNA, the CDR3 is TGTGCCACCAGTGATTCTTCCGTGTTCGATGAGCAGTTCTTC. Its protein is CATSDSSVFDEQFF.

Remarks on this clone: Within the sample, other DNA sequences also encode this same CDR3. The rearrangement joins TRBV6-5 to TRBJ1-5; D might be TRBD1 (6 bases). The CDR3 sequence is 14 residues long. Trimming removed 4 bases at V and 3 bases at J, with 10 bases between. CDR1 is MNHEY and CDR2 is SVGAGI in the germline V gene. For the CDR3, the DNA is TGTGCCAGCAGTTTGACAGGTCCCAATCAGCCCCAGCATTTT. Protein: CASSLTGPNQPQHF.

V gene TRBV14 combines with J gene TRBJ1-2; 8 bases align to TRBD1. With V trimmed by 4 bases and J by 8 bases, 15 bases remained unmatched. The CDR3 covers 16 residues. Germline loops: CDR1 SGHDN, CDR2 FVKESK. The CDR3 nucleotides are TGTGCCAGCAGCCGATACGGACAGGGCCTTATAGAAGGCTACACCTTC. Translation gives CASSRYGQGLIEGYTF.

V gene TRBV9 combines with J gene TRBJ1-6, with 7 bases identical to TRBD1. V shed 4 bases, J shed 14 bases, and the junction held 21 bases outside the gene matches. In germline, CDR1 is SGDLS, CDR2 YYNGEE. The length of the CDR3 is 17 residues. Written as DNA, the CDR3 is TGTGCCAGCAGCCCTCACTTCGGACAGGCCCCAAATTCGGCCCTCCACTTT. Translating gives CASSPHFGQAPNSALHF.

The chain couples TRBV6-5 to TRBJ1-4; D not resolved. CDR3 length: 15 amino acids. Germline CDR1 reads MNHEY; CDR2 reads SVGAGI. Trimming removed 8 bases at V and 6 bases at J, with 19 bases between. The CDR3 reads CASRNHGVLDEKLFF. The CDR3 nucleotides read TGTGCCAGCCGAAATCACGGGGTCTTGGATGAAAAACTGTTTTTT.

V usage is TRBV27 and J usage is TRBJ2-3; tentatively, D is TRBD1 (6 bases). The CDR3 contains 15 residues. V gave up 4 bases and J gave up 4 bases, with 15 bases separating them. Germline V gene data show CDR1 as MNHEY and CDR2 as SMNVEV (reference sequence). CDR3 in amino acids: CASSYSTGSADTQYF. The CDR3 nucleotides are TGTGCCAGCAGTTATTCAACAGGGTCTGCAGATACGCAGTATTTT.

The rearrangement joins TRBV4-1 to TRBJ2-3, with 9 bases lining up with TRBD2. The CDR3 runs to 16 residues. With V trimmed by 0 bases and J by 1 base, 2 bases remained unmatched. Germline V CDR1 and CDR2: MGHRA, YSYEKL. The CDR3: CASSQDRTSGTDTQYF. The CDR3 region has the DNA TGCGCCAGCAGCCAAGATAGGACTAGCGGCACAGATACGCAGTATTTT.

The chain uses TRBV3-1 (or the pseudogene TRBV3-2) and TRBJ2-7; no reliable D call. V shed 2 bases and J shed 2 bases, with 10 bases lying between them. CDR1 and CDR2 from the germline V gene are LGHDT and YNNKEL (reference sequence). The CDR3 sequence is 14 residues long. In nucleotides, the CDR3 is TGTGCCAGCAGCCAATACGTGGAGACCTACGAGCAGTACTTC. It specifies CASSQYVETYEQYF.

This clone has just a few counts. This chain joins TRBV4-2 and TRBJ2-5; a possible D gene is TRBD2 (7 bases). In germline, CDR1 is LGHNA, CDR2 YNFKEQ. V lost 0 bases and J 2 bases, leaving 10 bases between the germline ends. This CDR3 has 15 amino acids. CDR3 bases: TGTGCCAGCAGCCAAGAGGGGGGGCAGCAAGAGACCCAGTACTTC. Translation: CASSQEGGQQETQYF.

This clone was recorded only once. The genes are TRBV6-5 and TRBJ1-5; D call uncertain. V was cut by 5 bases and J by 7 bases, with 15 bases left in between. Germline loops: CDR1 MNHEY, CDR2 SVGAGI. The CDR3 extends over 14 amino acids. The CDR3 region has the DNA TGTGCCAGCAGTCTCGGGAGTACATCCCAGCCCCAGCATTTT. As protein: CASSLGSTSQPQHF.

The chain combines TRBV4-1 with TRBJ1-1, with a tentative D call TRBD1 (6 bases). The CDR3 covers 16 residues. V lost 1 base and J lost 1, with 13 bases in between. In germline, CDR1 is MGHRA, CDR2 YSYEKL. CDR3: CASSQVSGRGNTEAFF. The CDR3 DNA reads TGCGCCAGCAGCCAAGTTTCGGGCAGGGGGAACACTGAAGCTTTCTTT.

The genes are TRBV5-1 and TRBJ1-2; 11 bases fit TRBD1. Germline-derived CDR1 and CDR2 are SGHRS and YFSETQ. The V and J ends lost 6 bases and 6 bases, in that order; junction bases with no gene match: 7. The CDR3 is 14 residues long. The CDR3 sequence is CASTGGQGADGYTF. Here the CDR3 DNA reads TGCGCCAGCACCGGCGGACAGGGGGCGGATGGCTACACCTTC.

V gene TRBV11-3 combines with J gene TRBJ2-1; the match to TRBD2 covers 15 bases. Trimming removed 3 bases from V and 7 bases from J; junction bases left unmatched: 7. Germline values: CDR1 SGHNT, CDR2 YENEEA. This CDR3 region has 17 residues. The chain's CDR3 is CASSFGLAGGMGNEQFF. The CDR3 DNA reads TGTGCCAGCAGCTTTGGACTAGCGGGAGGGATGGGTAATGAGCAGTTCTTC.

This chain joins TRBV3-1 (or the pseudogene TRBV3-2) and TRBJ1-2; D unclear. With 1 base removed from V and 7 bases from J, the gap between germline ends came to 7 bases. This CDR3 has 12 amino acids. Germline V CDR1 and CDR2: LGHDT, YNNKEL (reference sequence). The CDR3 spells CASSQGPLGYTF. The DNA of the CDR3 is TGTGCCAGCAGCCAAGGGCCTCTTGGCTACACCTTC.

The rearrangement links TRBV7-8 to TRBJ1-2, with TRBD1 as a possible D gene (5 bases). CDR3 length: 16 residues. Germline V lookup: CDR1 SGHVS, CDR2 FQNEAQ. Trimming took 2 bases from V and 4 from J, leaving 17 bases between them. CDR3 sequence reads: CASSLTGPADFYGYTF. DNA for the CDR3: TGTGCCAGCAGCTTAACAGGACCGGCGGATTTCTATGGCTACACCTTC.

This clone was detected only once. The rearrangement uses TRBV6-2 or TRBV6-3 and TRBJ1-1, with 9 bases fitting TRBD1. Looked up from germline, CDR1 is MNHEY and CDR2 is SVGEGT. Trimming removed 4 bases from V and 5 bases from J; junction bases left unmatched: 2. There are 13 residues in the CDR3. CDR3 loop: CASSFGTGTEAFF. The CDR3 DNA is TGTGCCAGCAGTTTTGGGACAGGGACTGAAGCTTTCTTT.

This clone was counted a few times. The chain links TRBV7-2 to TRBJ2-3, with 7 bases aligning to TRBD1. Germline trimming cut 0 bases from V and 9 bases from J; bases unmatched to any gene: 3. This CDR3 is 13 amino acids long. Germline CDR1 reads SGHTA; CDR2 reads FQGNSA. DNA for the CDR3: TGTGCCAGCAGCTTAGCGTTACAGGGGACGCAGTATTTT. Translated, it gives CASSLALQGTQYF.

This clone was counted once. The chain carries TRBV7-3 and TRBJ2-7; the D gene is possibly TRBD1 (6 bases). V lost 0 bases to trimming and J lost 7 bases, with 7 bases between them. Germline V CDR1 and CDR2: SGHTA, FQGTGA. The CDR3 contains 12 residues. This CDR3 reads CASSLTRGEQYF. For the CDR3, the DNA is TGTGCCAGCAGCTTAACGAGGGGGGAGCAGTACTTC.

This CDR3 reads CASSRAGGLLTGELFF. Here the CDR3 DNA reads TGTGCCAGCAGTAGAGCGGGGGGGCTCCTCACCGGGGAGCTGTTTTTT. The chain is built from TRBV27 and TRBJ2-2; TRBD2 aligns across 10 bases. Germline CDR1 MNHEY, CDR2 SMNVEV (reference sequence). V lost 5 bases and J lost 4; bases outside the gene matches: 7. There are 16 residues in the CDR3.